A single sample gave rise to the 9 T cell receptor beta chains below, sequenced in a study of Ad26.COV2.S vaccination and SARS-CoV-2 variants. Specified treatment: 15 to 20 received Ad26.COV2.S at low or high dose, single or two shots; roughly five received placebo; per-sample allocation not given. Samples were taken on day 63 after the first vaccine or placebo injection. Repertoires were generated with immunoSEQ multiplex PCR, while TCRdb's copy carries only in-frame clones and drops some. Here the sample spans a few hundred thousand clones, about four fifths being singletons. The sample was peripheral blood, taken in a trial of Ad26.COV2.S vaccine versus placebo. These TCRs come from a person aged 18-65 years who received the Ad26.COV2.S COVID-19 vaccine or a placebo.

The chain employs TRBV7-3 and TRBJ2-1; TRBD2 agrees at 8 bases. V shed 4 bases, J shed 2 bases, and the junction held 1 base outside the gene matches. CDR1 and CDR2 (germline): SGHTA, FQGTGA. This CDR3 is built from 14 residues. The CDR3 sequence is CASSSGGAYNEQFF. The CDR3 coding sequence is TGTGCCAGCAGCTCGGGAGGGGCCTACAATGAGCAGTTCTTC.

The chain uses TRBV29-1 and TRBJ2-7; D is ambiguous. The CDR3 has 11 residues. Germline-derived CDR1 and CDR2 are SQVTM and ANQGSEA. V lost 6 bases to trimming and J lost 7 bases, with 13 bases between them. The CDR3 here is CSVGDGEEQYF. The CDR3 nucleotides read TGCAGCGTGGGCGATGGGGAAGAGCAGTACTTC.

The sample holds a few counts of this clone. The gene calls are TRBV27 and TRBJ1-2; possible D gene TRBD1, 6 bases. Per the germline V gene, CDR1 is MNHEY and CDR2 is SMNVEV (reference sequence). The V and J ends lost 5 bases and 4 bases respectively, with 14 bases between them. The CDR3 extends over 14 amino acids. CDR3 protein: CASSLQGTSYGYTF. In DNA form, the CDR3 reads TGTGCCAGCAGTCTACAGGGTACGAGCTATGGCTACACCTTC.

The rearrangement joins TRBV27 to TRBJ2-3, with 10 bases aligning to TRBD1. The ends lost 5 bases at V and 2 bases at J; junction bases unmatched: 7. CDR1 is MNHEY, CDR2 SMNVEV, per germline (reference sequence). The CDR3 sequence is 16 residues long. CDR3 sequence: CASSIRQGADTDTQYF. CDR3 DNA: TGTGCCAGCAGTATAAGACAGGGGGCGGACACAGATACGCAGTATTTT.

V is TRBV18 and J is TRBJ2-5; tentatively, D is TRBD2 (6 bases). The CDR3 sequence is 16 residues long. Trimming left V 2 bases short and J 5 bases short, with 18 bases between. The V gene's germline CDR1 is KGHSH and CDR2 LQKENI. The CDR3 loop is CASSPFLRVDYETQYF. CDR3 DNA sequence: TGTGCCAGCTCACCATTTCTCAGGGTGGACTATGAGACCCAGTACTTC.

V gene TRBV4-3 combines with J gene TRBJ2-7; 11 bases line up with TRBD1. Germline V gives CDR1 LGHNA, CDR2 YSLEER. The length of the CDR3 is 15 residues. V lost 3 bases and J lost 5; bases outside the gene matches: 6. For the CDR3, the DNA is TGCGCCAGCAGCCAGGGGACAGGGGGATTCAACGAGCAGTACTTC. As protein: CASSQGTGGFNEQYF.

This clone was found a few times. The V call is TRBV7-9, the J call TRBJ2-7, with 7 bases aligning to TRBD1. Germline CDR1 reads SEHNR; CDR2 reads FQNEAQ (reference sequence). The CDR3 is 16 residues long. With V trimmed by 5 bases and J by 2 bases, 12 bases remained unmatched. The CDR3 DNA reads as TGTGCCAGCAGCACCTTACAGGGGCCGCCTCCCTACGAGCAGTACTTC. Its translation: CASSTLQGPPPYEQYF.

The chain uses TRBV20-1 and TRBJ1-2, with D uncertain. The V gene's germline CDR1 is DFQATT and CDR2 SNEGSKA (reference sequence). V lost 3 bases and J lost 6, with 14 bases in between. The CDR3 is made up of 13 amino acids. The CDR3 spells CSASSGWSDGYTF. The DNA for the CDR3 is TGCAGTGCTAGTTCGGGTTGGTCGGATGGCTACACCTTC.

This chain connects TRBV5-1 to TRBJ2-5; 8 bases agree with TRBD1. Germline V CDR1 and CDR2: SGHRS, YFSETQ. The CDR3 runs to 16 residues. Trimming took 1 base from V and 4 from J; bases not matched to a gene: 9. CDR3 loop: CASSLRPKTGGETQYF. CDR3 coding DNA: TGCGCCAGCAGCTTGCGCCCCAAAACAGGGGGAGAGACCCAGTACTTC.